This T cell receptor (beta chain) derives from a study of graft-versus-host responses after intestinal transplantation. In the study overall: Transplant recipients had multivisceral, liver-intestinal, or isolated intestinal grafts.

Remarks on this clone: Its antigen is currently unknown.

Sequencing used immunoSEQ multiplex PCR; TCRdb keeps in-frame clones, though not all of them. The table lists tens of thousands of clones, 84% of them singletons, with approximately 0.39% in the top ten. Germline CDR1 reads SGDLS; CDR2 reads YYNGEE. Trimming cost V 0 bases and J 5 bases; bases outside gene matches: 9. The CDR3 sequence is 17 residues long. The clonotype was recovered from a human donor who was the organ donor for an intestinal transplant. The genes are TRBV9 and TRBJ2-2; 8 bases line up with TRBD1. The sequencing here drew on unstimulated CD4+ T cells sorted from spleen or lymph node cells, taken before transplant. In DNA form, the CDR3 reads TGTGCCAGCAGCGTAGGAATCAGGACAGGGCGGACCGGGGAGCTGTTTTTT. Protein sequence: CASSVGIRTGRTGELFF.